This TCR beta chain was captured in a study of T-cell memory formation after mild COVID-19. Findings and caveats of the study: Prior to infection, memory already included some responding clones, suggesting cross-reactive memory joined. CM and EM subsets held most contracting CD4+ clones; EMRA held CD8+ ones.

TCR alpha and TCR beta cDNA libraries carrying sample barcodes and UMIs came from 5'RACE with constant-segment primers. TCRdb reprocessed the 5' RACE reads via MiXCR and lists one record per CDR3 protein. Altogether hundreds of thousands of distinct CDR3 sequences are present, approximately 21% being singletons, with the ten largest covering 7% to 9%. CDR1 and CDR2 from the germline V gene are LGHDT and YNNKEL (reference sequence). This CDR3 is 15 amino acids long. The V segment lost 2 bases and the J segment 1 base; nucleotides outside the gene matches: 3. This clonotype was counted a few times. Its specificity is not known.

Sequenced: PBMCs or a T cell subset sorted from them (not recorded which). The sequence was collected from an adult woman who had mild COVID-19 (a few samples of this study predate the infection). Cell type and time point are not known. The gene calls are TRBV3-1 and TRBJ2-5; 8 bases align to TRBD2. This CDR3 reads CASSQRAGVQETQYF. CDR3 DNA: TGTGCCAGCAGCCAAAGAGCGGGGGTCCAAGAGACCCAGTACTTC.